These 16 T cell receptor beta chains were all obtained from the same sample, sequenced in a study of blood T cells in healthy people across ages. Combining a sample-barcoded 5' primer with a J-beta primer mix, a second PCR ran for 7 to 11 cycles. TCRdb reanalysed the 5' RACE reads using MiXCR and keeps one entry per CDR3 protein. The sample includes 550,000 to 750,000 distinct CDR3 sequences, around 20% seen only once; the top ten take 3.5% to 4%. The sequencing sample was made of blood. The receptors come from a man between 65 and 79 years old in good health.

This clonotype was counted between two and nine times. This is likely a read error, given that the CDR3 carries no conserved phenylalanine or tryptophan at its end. The CDR3 DNA is TGTGCCAGCAGCCATCAGGGTAAAAATAATTCACCCCTCCACTTG. Translated, it gives CASSHQGKNNSPLHL. V usage is TRBV3-1 and J usage is TRBJ1-6, with a weak D call TRBD1 (5 bases). Trimming removed 3 bases from V and 5 bases from J, with 11 bases in between. The CDR3 contains 15 residues. Per the germline V gene, CDR1 is LGHDT and CDR2 is YNNKEL (reference sequence).

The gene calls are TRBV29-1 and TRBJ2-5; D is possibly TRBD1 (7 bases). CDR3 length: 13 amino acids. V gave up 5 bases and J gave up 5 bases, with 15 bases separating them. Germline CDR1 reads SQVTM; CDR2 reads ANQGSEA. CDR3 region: CSVLEGAGETQYF. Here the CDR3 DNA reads TGCAGCGTTTTGGAGGGGGCAGGGGAGACCCAGTACTTC.

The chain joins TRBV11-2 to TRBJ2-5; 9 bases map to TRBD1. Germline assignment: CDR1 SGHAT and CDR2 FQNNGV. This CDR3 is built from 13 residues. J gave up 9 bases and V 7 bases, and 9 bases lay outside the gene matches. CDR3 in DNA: TGTGCCAGCACCCAGGACAGGGGTAGGGCCCAGTACTTC. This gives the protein CASTQDRGRAQYF.

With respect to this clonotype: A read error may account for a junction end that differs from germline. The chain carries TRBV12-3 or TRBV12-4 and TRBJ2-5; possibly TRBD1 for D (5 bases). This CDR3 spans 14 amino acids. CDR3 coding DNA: TGTGCCAGCAGTTTCGGCAGGGCGCAAGGGACCCAGTACTTC. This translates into CASSFGRAQGTQYF.

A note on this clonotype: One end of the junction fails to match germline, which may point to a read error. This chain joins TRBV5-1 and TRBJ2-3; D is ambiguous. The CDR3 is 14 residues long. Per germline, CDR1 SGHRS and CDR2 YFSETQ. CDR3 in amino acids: CAGSLERVTDTQYF. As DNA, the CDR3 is TGCGCCGGCAGCTTGGAACGAGTCACAGATACGCAGTATTTT.

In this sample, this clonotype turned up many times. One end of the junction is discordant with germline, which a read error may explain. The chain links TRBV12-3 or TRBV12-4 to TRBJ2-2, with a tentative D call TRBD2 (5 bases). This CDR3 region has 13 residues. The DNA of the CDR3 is TGTGCCAGCAGCTTAGGAGGCCCCGGGGAGCTGTTTTTT. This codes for CASSLGGPGELFF.

The CDR3 protein is CATSRDRDRTQYF. The CDR3 bases are TGTGCCACCAGCAGAGATCGCGACCGGACCCAGTACTTC. The genes are TRBV15 and TRBJ2-5; no reliable D call. V was trimmed by 0 bases and J by 7 bases, leaving 9 bases between them. The CDR3 has 13 residues. Germline loops: CDR1 LNHNV, CDR2 YYDKDF (reference sequence).

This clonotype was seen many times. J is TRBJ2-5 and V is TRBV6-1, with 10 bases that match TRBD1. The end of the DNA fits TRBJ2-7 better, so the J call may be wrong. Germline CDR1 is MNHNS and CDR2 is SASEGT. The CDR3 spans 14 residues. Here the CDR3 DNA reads TGTGCCAGCAAGCTAGGACAGGGGGCCTACGAGCAGTACTTC. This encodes CASKLGQGAYEQYF.

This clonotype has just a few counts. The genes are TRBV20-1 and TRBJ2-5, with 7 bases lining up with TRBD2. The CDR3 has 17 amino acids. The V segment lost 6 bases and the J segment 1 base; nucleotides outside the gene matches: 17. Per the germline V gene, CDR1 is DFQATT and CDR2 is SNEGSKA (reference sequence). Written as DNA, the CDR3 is TGCAGTGCCCTGGACACCGTTACCTCTAGCGGCCAAGAGACCCAGTACTTC. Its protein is CSALDTVTSSGQETQYF.

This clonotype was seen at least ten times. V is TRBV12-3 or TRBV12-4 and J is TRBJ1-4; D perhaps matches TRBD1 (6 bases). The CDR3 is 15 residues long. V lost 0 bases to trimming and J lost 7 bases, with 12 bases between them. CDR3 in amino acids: CASSLAGGGGEKLFF. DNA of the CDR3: TGTGCCAGCAGTTTAGCGGGCGGGGGCGGTGAAAAACTGTTTTTT.

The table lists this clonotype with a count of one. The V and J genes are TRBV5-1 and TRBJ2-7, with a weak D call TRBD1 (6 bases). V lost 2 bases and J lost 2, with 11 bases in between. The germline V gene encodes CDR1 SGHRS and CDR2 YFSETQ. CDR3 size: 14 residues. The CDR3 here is CASSLGQKTYEQYF. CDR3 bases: TGCGCCAGCAGCTTAGGACAGAAAACCTACGAGCAGTACTTC.

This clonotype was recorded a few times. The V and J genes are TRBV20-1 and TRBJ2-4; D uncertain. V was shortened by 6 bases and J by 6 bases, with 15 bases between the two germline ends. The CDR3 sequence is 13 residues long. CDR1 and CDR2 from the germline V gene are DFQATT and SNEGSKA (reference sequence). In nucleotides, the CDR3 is TGCAGTGCCGTGGCGGAGATGATAAACATTCAGTACTTC. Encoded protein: CSAVAEMINIQYF.

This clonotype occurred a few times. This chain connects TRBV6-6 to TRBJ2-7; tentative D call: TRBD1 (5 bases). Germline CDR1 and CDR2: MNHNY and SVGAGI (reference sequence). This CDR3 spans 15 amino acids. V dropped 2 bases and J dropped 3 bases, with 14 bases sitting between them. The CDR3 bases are TGTGCCAGCAGTTACCCCGCAGGGAAAGACTACGAGCAGTACTTC. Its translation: CASSYPAGKDYEQYF.

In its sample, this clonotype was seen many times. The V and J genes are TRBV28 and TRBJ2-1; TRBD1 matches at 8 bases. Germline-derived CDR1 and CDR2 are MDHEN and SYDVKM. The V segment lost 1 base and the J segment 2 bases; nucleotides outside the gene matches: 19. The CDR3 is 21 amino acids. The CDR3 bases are TGTGCCAGCAGTTTATTTGAGTTTCAGGGGGCACGCGGGCGCACCTACAATGAGCAGTTCTTC. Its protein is CASSLFEFQGARGRTYNEQFF.

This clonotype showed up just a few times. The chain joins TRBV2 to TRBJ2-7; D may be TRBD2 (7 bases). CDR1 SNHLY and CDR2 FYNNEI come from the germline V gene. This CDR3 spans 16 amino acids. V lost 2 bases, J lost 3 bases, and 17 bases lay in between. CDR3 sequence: CASSERLEGGDYEQYF. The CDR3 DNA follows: TGTGCCAGCAGTGAAAGGCTTGAAGGGGGGGACTACGAGCAGTACTTC.

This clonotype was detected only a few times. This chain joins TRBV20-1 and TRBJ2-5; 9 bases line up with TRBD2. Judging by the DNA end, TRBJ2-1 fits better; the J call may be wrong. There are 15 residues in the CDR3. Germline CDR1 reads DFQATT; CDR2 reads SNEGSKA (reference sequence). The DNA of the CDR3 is TGCAGTGCTCGTCCTAGCGGGAAACTCAGCAATGAGCAGTTCTTC. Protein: CSARPSGKLSNEQFF.